This TCR beta chain is drawn from a study of blood T cell repertoires in COVID-19. Study overall: Sample material is recorded as cDNA or gDNA derived from T cells, B-cell-depleted T cells, or PBMCs.

The Seattle site enrolled patients during active infection and followed them longitudinally. CDR1 is MNHEY, CDR2 SMNVEV, per germline (reference sequence). J lost 5 bases, V lost 8 bases, and 4 bases had no gene match. The CDR3 is 13 amino acids. Here immunoSEQ multiplex PCR was the method, and the copy in TCRdb shows in-frame clones only, minus some. This table holds 250,000 or so clones, about nine tenths found once. The rearrangement uses TRBV27 and TRBJ1-5, with 9 nucleotides matching TRBD1. The receptor comes from a man under 40 with COVID-19, enrolled during active disease. Sequencing was done on a sample of peripheral blood. The CDR3 DNA is TGTGCCAGCGGACAGGGGATTCATCAGCCCCAGCATTTT. It encodes CASGQGIHQPQHF.